One sample yielded the 22 T cell receptor beta chains listed below, sequenced in a study of shared clonotypes between healthy human individuals (TCRdb year 2020). The library was built by means of the immunoSEQ multiplex PCR assay. This is the immuneACCESS table as TCRdb keeps it, with only in-frame sequences that have V and J called. A part of the clones is gone; compared with another copy, unresolved V genes explain less than half, and the rest is unexplained. The sample data list approximately 470,000 clones, and approximately 84% of these were observed just once. Of the sample, about 13% falls within the top ten clones. The sequenced material came from PBMCs. The source of these receptors is a woman in her 40s in good health. Some clones in this sample may be carry-over from other donors' samples.

The genes are TRBV5-4 and TRBJ1-2; D is possibly TRBD1 (5 bases). V was cut by 4 bases and J by 4 bases, with 11 bases left in between. The CDR3 runs 13 residues. The germline V gene has CDR1 SGHNT and CDR2 YYREEE (reference sequence). CDR3 sequence reads: CASSIDSTYGYTF. The CDR3 DNA is TGTGCCAGCAGCATCGACAGCACCTATGGCTACACCTTC.

Concerning this clone itself: This sequence may be a read error, since a much larger clone differs from it by one base. The V call is TRBV9, the J call TRBJ2-5, with TRBD1 identical over 7 bases. The DNA end is more similar to TRBJ2-7, so the J call may be wrong. Germline V CDR1 and CDR2: SGDLS, YYNGEE. This CDR3 has 15 residues. The CDR3 is CAGSVASGGSYEQYF. As DNA, the CDR3 is TGTGCCGGCAGCGTAGCGTCAGGGGGTTCGTACGAGCAGTACTTC.

A note on this clone: A far larger clone is off by one base, so a read error is likely. The J gene is TRBJ2-7, the V gene TRBV19; D may match TRBD1 or TRBD2 (5 bases each). This CDR3 comprises 13 residues. From germline, CDR1 is LNHDA and CDR2 SQIVND (reference sequence). CDR3 loop: CASSMGTVYEQHF. As DNA, the CDR3 is TGTGCCAGTAGTATGGGGACGGTCTACGAGCAGCACTTC.

This clone has a single count. The V and J genes are TRBV2 and TRBJ1-5; D uncertain. The V gene's germline CDR1 is SNHLY and CDR2 FYNNEI. This CDR3 region has 14 residues. V was trimmed by 2 bases and J by 11 bases, leaving 16 bases between them. DNA of the CDR3: TGTGCCAGCAGTGAAAACTGGACGGACGAAACCCAGCATTTT. The encoded protein is CASSENWTDETQHF. Variable domain in full (rest from reference TRBV2 and TRBJ1-5): EPEVTQTPSHQVTQMGQEVILRCVPISNHLYFYWYRQILGQKVEFLVSFYNNEISEKSEIFDDQFSVERPDGSNFTLKIRSTKLEDSAMYFCASSENWTDETQHFGDGTRLSIL.

V gene TRBV2 combines with J gene TRBJ1-5, with a possible D match to TRBD1 (5 bases). The CDR3 consists of 16 residues. The germline V and J ends were trimmed by 5 bases and 0 bases, with 14 bases remaining between them. Germline V gene sequence: CDR1 SNHLY, CDR2 FYNNEI. DNA for the CDR3: TGTGCCAGCAGTTACCAGGGCTATTATAGCAATCAGCCCCAGCATTTT. This translates into CASSYQGYYSNQPQHF.

In its sample, this clone was seen many times. V usage is TRBV18 and J usage is TRBJ1-4; 8 bases fit TRBD1. Germline V CDR1 and CDR2: KGHSH, LQKENI. V lost 3 bases and J lost 4; bases outside the gene matches: 7. The CDR3 has 16 amino acids. The CDR3 loop reads CASSPQRTGINEKLFF. CDR3 nucleotides: TGTGCCAGCTCACCTCAGCGGACAGGGATTAATGAAAAACTGTTTTTT.

The CDR3 here is CSVERGRGGTDTQYF. CDR3 nucleotide sequence: TGCAGCGTTGAAAGGGGGAGAGGGGGCACAGATACGCAGTATTTT. V and J are TRBV29-1 and TRBJ2-3, with TRBD1 as a possible D gene (6 bases). The germline V and J ends were trimmed by 2 bases and 1 base, with 13 bases remaining between them. Germline CDR1 and CDR2: SQVTM and ANQGSEA. The CDR3 is 15 residues long.

The rearrangement uses TRBV7-3 and TRBJ2-5; maybe TRBD2 (5 bases). V lost 0 bases and J 4 bases, leaving 9 bases between the germline ends. CDR1 is SGHTA, CDR2 FQGTGA, per germline. The length of the CDR3 is 14 residues. The CDR3 here is CASSLTMTTETQYF. The CDR3 nucleotides are TGTGCCAGCAGCTTAACGATGACTACAGAGACCCAGTACTTC. The full variable domain, completed using reference TRBV7-3 and TRBJ2-5, is GAGVSQTPSNKVTEKGKYVELRCDPISGHTALYWYRQSLGQGPEFLIYFQGTGAADDSGLPNDRFFAVRPEGSVSTLKIQRTERGDSAVYLCASSLTMTTETQYFGPGTRLLVL.

With regard to this clone: Other nucleotide sequences in the sample specify the same CDR3. The rearrangement joins TRBV7-2 to TRBJ2-5; D uncertain. CDR1 and CDR2 from the germline V gene are SGHTA and FQGNSA. CDR3 length: 12 residues. Trimming shortened V by 5 bases and J by 4 bases, and 8 bases separated the two germline ends. The CDR3 here is CASSANRETQYF. As DNA, the CDR3 is TGTGCCAGCAGCGCCAACAGAGAGACCCAGTACTTC.

The chain has TRBV14 and TRBJ1-2; no reliable D call. The germline gives CDR1 SGHDN, CDR2 FVKESK. V was shortened by 0 bases and J by 8 bases, with 10 bases between the two germline ends. This CDR3 region has 13 residues. CDR3 residues: CASSQDYYVGYTF. The CDR3 DNA sequence: TGTGCCAGCAGCCAAGATTATTACGTCGGCTACACCTTC.

The chain uses TRBV6-5 and TRBJ1-2; no reliable D call. Trimming stripped 2 bases from V and 0 bases from J, with 7 bases between. The CDR3 consists of 14 residues. CDR1 MNHEY and CDR2 SVGAGI come from the germline V gene. The CDR3 sequence is CASSYSRANYGYTF. In DNA form, the CDR3 reads TGTGCCAGCAGTTACAGTAGGGCTAACTATGGCTACACCTTC.

About this clone: Other DNA sequences in the sample encode the same CDR3. The J gene is TRBJ1-1, the V gene TRBV7-9; D is ambiguous. Germline loops: CDR1 SEHNR, CDR2 FQNEAQ (reference sequence). The CDR3 covers 13 residues. The V end lost 1 base, the J end lost 1 base, and 4 bases lay between the germline ends. The CDR3 sequence: CASSLGANTEAFF. CDR3 nucleotides: TGTGCCAGCAGCTTAGGAGCGAACACTGAAGCTTTCTTT.

The table lists this clone with a count of one. The chain is built from TRBV27 and TRBJ2-3, with 7 bases aligning to TRBD2. V dropped 8 bases and J dropped 3; count of bases not matched to a gene: 5. CDR1 and CDR2 (germline): MNHEY, SMNVEV (reference sequence). The CDR3 is 13 amino acids. CDR3 bases: TGTGCCAGCGAGGGGCGGGGGACAGATACGCAGTATTTT. The encoded protein is CASEGRGTDTQYF.

This clone was counted ten times or more. The V call is TRBV2, the J call TRBJ2-5; the match to TRBD2 covers 9 bases. V was clipped by 4 bases and J by 5 bases; unmatched bases: 11. There are 16 residues in the CDR3. Germline V gives CDR1 SNHLY, CDR2 FYNNEI. The CDR3 DNA reads as TGTGCCAGCAGTGTAGGGCTAGCGGGAACAAGGGAGACCCAGTACTTC. Its translation: CASSVGLAGTRETQYF.

The chain uses TRBV28 and TRBJ2-1, with D uncertain. The CDR3 totals 13 residues. V lost 1 base to trimming and J lost 4 bases, with 5 bases between them. From germline, CDR1 is MDHEN and CDR2 SYDVKM. The CDR3 nucleotides read TGTGCCAGCAGTTTATCTGGGTACAATGAGCAGTTCTTC. Translation: CASSLSGYNEQFF.

On this clone itself: A far larger clone is only one base removed, so a read error is likely. The genes are TRBV7-3 and TRBJ1-2; a possible D gene is TRBD1 (5 bases). CDR3 size: 13 residues. Per the germline V gene, CDR1 is SGHTA and CDR2 is FQGTGA. The CDR3 is CASNLRQGGGYTF. The DNA for the CDR3 is TGTGCCAGCAACTTACGGCAGGGCGGCGGCTACACCTTC.

CDR3 DNA: TGTGCCAGCAGCCAAGATCTCTCCGCGATTGGGACTGAAGCTTTCTTT. It translates to CASSQDLSAIGTEAFF. The chain recombines TRBV14 with TRBJ1-1, with unresolved D. The V end was cut by 0 bases, the J end by 5 bases, with 16 bases between. The germline CDR1 and CDR2 sequences are SGHDN and FVKESK. This CDR3 comprises 16 residues.

The V gene is TRBV7-2, the J gene TRBJ2-7; unclear D gene. The CDR3 consists of 12 residues. V dropped 5 bases and J dropped 2 bases, with 7 bases sitting between them. Germline V gene lookup returns CDR1 SGHTA and CDR2 FQGNSA. The CDR3 sequence: CASSTAPYEQYF. For the CDR3, the DNA is TGTGCCAGCAGCACTGCGCCCTACGAGCAGTACTTC.

The chain recombines TRBV25-1 with TRBJ1-1, with D tentatively TRBD1 (5 bases). Germline values: CDR1 MGHDK, CDR2 SYGVNS. The CDR3 contains 12 residues. V dropped 7 bases and J dropped 9 bases, with 15 bases sitting between them. This CDR3 reads CASNRGVEKAFF. The CDR3 nucleotides are TGTGCCAGCAATAGAGGGGTGGAGAAAGCTTTCTTT. Combining the CDR3 with reference TRBV25-1 and TRBJ1-1 gives the whole variable domain EADIYQTPRYLVIGTGKKITLECSQTMGHDKMYWYQQDPGMELHLIHYSYGVNSTEKGDLSSESTVSRIRTEHFPLTLESARPSHTSQYLCASNRGVEKAFFGQGTRLTVV.

The V call is TRBV5-1, the J call TRBJ2-1, with 11 nucleotides matching TRBD2. CDR3 length: 15 residues. CDR1 is SGHRS and CDR2 is YFSETQ in the germline V gene. V lost 4 bases, J lost 7 bases, and 7 bases stayed unmatched. In nucleotides, the CDR3 is TGCGCCAGCAGCGATACTAGCGGGAGCAAGAATGAGCAGTTCTTC. Translating it yields CASSDTSGSKNEQFF.

The chain has TRBV7-2 and TRBJ2-2; a possible D gene is TRBD1 (5 bases). The V gene's germline CDR1 is SGHTA and CDR2 FQGNSA. Trimming took 1 base from V and 5 from J, leaving 11 bases between them. The CDR3 sequence is 15 residues long. The CDR3 DNA reads TGTGCCAGCAGCTTAGTGTCAGCAGGGACCGGGGAGCTGTTTTTT. Amino acids: CASSLVSAGTGELFF.

This rearrangement joins TRBV10-3 to TRBJ1-2; no clear D gene. CDR3 length equals 15 residues. The ends were cut back, 2 bases at V and 0 bases at J, with 10 bases in the middle. CDR1 and CDR2 from the germline V gene are ENHRY and SYGVKD. The CDR3 DNA follows: TGTGCCATCAGTGAGCGCACCGGGACTAACTATGGCTACACCTTC. It translates to CAISERTGTNYGYTF.